This T cell receptor (beta chain) was sequenced during a study of monozygotic twins with inflammatory bowel disease. The CDR3 has 13 residues. Germline V CDR1 and CDR2: LNHDA, SQIVND (reference sequence). Each CDR3 protein gets one entry in TCRdb, which reprocessed the 5' RACE reads and gives no DNA. The sample data list some 99,000 distinct CDR3 sequences. This TCR came from a human donor with ulcerative colitis or Crohn's disease, or a healthy co-twin of an affected twin (not recorded which). J is TRBJ1-4 and V is TRBV19. The sequenced material came from blood. The CDR3 reads CASRVATNEKLFF.